These T cell receptor beta chains were read from a single sample in a study of vaccination effects on CD4 cells after COVID-19. Libraries were prepared by immunoSEQ multiplex PCR; TCRdb keeps only in-frame clonotypes and omits some of them. The repertoire consists of 20,000 to 25,000 clones, with approximately 76% occurring once and the leading ten covering around 9.1%. Antigen specificity for these receptors is unknown. The input for sequencing was CD4+ T cells from PBMCs cultured with HCoV-229E spike peptides, taken after COVID-19 vaccination. The source of these receptors is a human donor who received a COVID-19 vaccine. Each CDR3 is given with its conserved first and last residue. D genes are given only for firm matches. A clone size is listed for some rows: how often the clone was seen (once, few, many), or a class if it is expanded.

d_call,v_call,j_call,clone_size,cdr3_length,cdr3_aa,cdr3_nt
NA,TRBV27,TRBJ2-1,NA,19,CASSLQHSSWGARDNEQFF,TGTGCCAGCAGTTTACAACATAGCTCTTGGGGGGCCCGTGATAATGAGCAGTTCTTC
NA,TRBV7-9,TRBJ2-3,NA,14,CASSLALLSDTQYF,TGTGCCAGCAGCTTAGCGCTATTGTCAGATACGCAGTATTTT
NA,TRBV7-9,TRBJ1-3,few,13,CASSLTLGNTIYF,TGTGCCAGCAGCTTAACCCTTGGAAACACCATATATTTT
NA,TRBV19,TRBJ2-1,NA,16,CASRPTFDRPYNEQFF,TGTGCCAGTAGACCCACCTTTGACAGGCCCTACAATGAGCAGTTCTTC
TRBD1,TRBV19,TRBJ1-1,NA,18,CASTPGPGQGARNTEAFF,TGTGCCAGTACCCCGGGGCCGGGACAGGGGGCCCGGAACACTGAAGCTTTCTTT
NA,TRBV2,TRBJ2-7,NA,15,CASSEGTVGAYEQYF,TGTGCCAGCAGTGAAGGGACAGTCGGAGCCTACGAGCAGTACTTC
TRBD1,TRBV7-9,TRBJ1-2,NA,15,CASSLLTGGDFGYTF,TGTGCCAGCAGCTTACTGACAGGGGGCGACTTTGGCTACACCTTC
NA,TRBV11-2,TRBJ2-7,NA,16,CASSLGSGVTAYEQYF,TGTGCCAGCAGCTTAGGCAGTGGGGTTACGGCCTACGAGCAGTACTTC
NA,TRBV29-1,TRBJ1-4,once,10,CSVGEEKLFF,TGCAGCGTCGGGGAGGAAAAACTGTTTTTT
TRBD1,TRBV6-5,TRBJ1-3,NA,15,CASSPLTGGRNTIYF,TGTGCCAGCAGTCCCTTGACAGGGGGGCGAAACACCATATATTTT
NA,TRBV5-1,TRBJ2-4,NA,15,CASSLAGSLAGIQYF,TGCGCCAGCAGCTTGGCCGGGAGCCTAGCAGGCATTCAGTACTTC
NA,TRBV18,TRBJ2-7,NA,15,CASSPRSPPLGEQYF,TGTGCCAGCTCACCGAGGTCTCCACCCTTGGGCGAGCAGTACTTC
NA,TRBV18,TRBJ2-7,NA,14,CASSLRDGAYEQYF,TGTGCCAGCTCACTCCGGGACGGAGCCTACGAGCAGTACTTC
NA,TRBV13,TRBJ1-5,NA,17,CASRRTDGQYKNQPQHF,TGTGCCAGCAGACGAACTGATGGACAGTACAAAAATCAGCCCCAGCATTTT
TRBD2,TRBV7-9,TRBJ2-7,NA,19,CASSLIRGLADRGVPEQYF,TGTGCCAGCAGCTTAATTCGTGGACTAGCGGACCGTGGGGTTCCCGAGCAGTACTTC
TRBD1,TRBV5-1,TRBJ2-7,once,14,CASSQGQGAYEQYF,TGCGCCAGCAGCCAAGGACAGGGGGCCTACGAGCAGTACTTC
NA,TRBV6-6,TRBJ1-2,few,14,CASSYIGGLDGYTF,TGTGCCAGCAGTTATATCGGGGGGCTGGATGGCTACACCTTC
NA,TRBV7-9,TRBJ1-2,few,11,CASSNRDGYTF,TGTGCCAGCAGCAACCGAGATGGCTACACCTTC
NA,TRBV5-8,TRBJ2-7,NA,17,CASSLEVSGRSVGEQYF,TGTGCCAGCAGCTTGGAAGTTAGCGGCAGATCGGTGGGAGAGCAGTACTTC
TRBD1,TRBV30,TRBJ1-2,NA,13,CAWSSQGRLGYTF,TGTGCCTGGAGTTCACAGGGGCGGTTAGGCTACACCTTC
NA,TRBV29-1,TRBJ1-5,NA,13,CSVDLGGSQPQHF,TGCAGCGTTGACCTGGGGGGCAGCCAGCCCCAGCATTTT
NA,TRBV10-1,TRBJ2-2,few,14,CASKEGQNTGELFF,TGCGCCAGCAAGGAGGGCCAGAACACCGGGGAGCTGTTTTTT
TRBD2,TRBV10-3,TRBJ2-5,once,15,CAISDSGGPQETQYF,TGTGCCATCAGTGATAGCGGGGGACCCCAAGAGACCCAGTACTTC
NA,TRBV6-4,TRBJ2-2,few,13,CASSRGITGELFF,TGTGCCAGCAGCCGAGGGATCACCGGGGAGCTGTTTTTT
TRBD1,TRBV18,TRBJ1-5,NA,15,CASSPPGTGNQPQHF,TGTGCCAGCTCACCCCCTGGGACAGGGAATCAGCCCCAGCATTTT
TRBD1,TRBV6-1,TRBJ1-2,few,15,CASSEAGTGGYGYTF,TGTGCCAGCAGTGAAGCCGGGACAGGGGGCTATGGCTACACCTTC
TRBD1,TRBV5-4,TRBJ1-1,NA,15,CASSLAQGAHTEAFF,TGTGCCAGCAGCTTGGCTCAGGGGGCGCACACTGAAGCTTTCTTT
TRBD1,TRBV5-1,TRBJ1-5,few,16,CASSLDGTGSNQPQHF,TGCGCCAGCAGCCTAGATGGGACAGGATCGAATCAGCCCCAGCATTTT
TRBD1,TRBV29-1,TRBJ1-2,NA,14,CSLRETRGQGGYTF,TGCAGCCTACGCGAGACCAGGGGGCAGGGTGGCTACACCTTC
NA,TRBV10-3,TRBJ2-7,NA,15,CAISESAGLIAEQYF,TGTGCCATCAGTGAGTCTGCGGGATTAATAGCCGAGCAGTACTTC
TRBD1,TRBV7-9,TRBJ1-5,once,16,CASSLPNYRGDQPQHF,TGTGCCAGCAGCTTGCCAAACTACAGGGGCGATCAGCCCCAGCATTTT
NA,TRBV2,TRBJ1-5,NA,17,CASSVGERQYSNQPQHF,TGTGCCAGCAGTGTAGGGGAGAGGCAGTATAGCAATCAGCCCCAGCATTTT
NA,TRBV11-2,TRBJ1-2,NA,15,CASSLGAWPEHVYTF,TGTGCCAGCAGCTTAGGGGCATGGCCAGAACATGTCTACACCTTC
NA,TRBV15,TRBJ2-3,NA,14,CATSRDGTSITQYF,TGTGCCACCAGCAGAGATGGGACTTCGATTACGCAGTATTTT